This TCR beta chain was captured by sequencing in a study of CD8 T cells in Susac syndrome. An amount of RNA that ranged from about 0.45 to 1 ug was reverse transcribed with random hexamers. Coverage of TCR beta CDR3 amplification by immunoSEQ multiplex PCR extended to 54 Vbeta and 13 Jbeta. Each CDR3 protein gets one entry after TCRdb re-called the immunoSEQ multiplex PCR reads with MiXCR. Of approximately 25,000 distinct CDR3 sequences in the sample, over 85% were seen once. This clonotype was detected once. Bulk CD8+ and CD4+ cells came from magnetic negative isolation; CD8+ TEMRA by FACS. CDR1 and CDR2 (germline): MNHNY, SVGAGI (reference sequence). The CDR3 sequence is 16 residues long. The V gene lost 0 bases and the J gene lost 6 bases, with 16 bases spanning the gap.

The source is a human donor with Susac syndrome. Material for sequencing was CD8+ T cells from PBMCs. The chain joins TRBV6-6 to TRBJ2-3; the D is unclear. CDR3 DNA sequence: TGTGCCAGCAGTTACTCTACAGAACCCAGCTGGGATACGCAGTATTTT. Its translation is CASSYSTEPSWDTQYF.